The next 20 T cell receptor beta chains were all read from a single sample in a study of CD8 T cells in Susac syndrome. A quantity of roughly 0.5 to 1 ug RNA underwent reverse transcription using random hexamers. TCRdb re-analysed the immunoSEQ multiplex PCR reads in MiXCR, keeping a single row per CDR3 protein. In the table there are 150,000 to 200,000 distinct CDR3 sequences, just under 95% of which are singletons. Sequenced material: CD4+ T cells from PBMCs. These receptors were obtained from a human donor in good health.

This rearrangement joins TRBV20-1 to TRBJ1-5; TRBD1 is a possible D gene (5 bases). Trimming pared 6 bases from V and 2 bases from J, leaving 17 bases between. This CDR3 contains 15 residues. Germline V lookup: CDR1 DFQATT, CDR2 SNEGSKA (reference sequence). The CDR3 here is CSADGGFERNQPQHF. CDR3 nucleotide sequence: TGCAGTGCCGATGGGGGGTTCGAGCGCAATCAGCCCCAGCATTTT.

The count of this clonotype is one. The chain employs TRBV29-1 and TRBJ2-7, with D perhaps TRBD1 (6 bases). There are 14 residues in the CDR3. The germline V and J ends were trimmed by 4 bases and 2 bases, with 15 bases remaining between them. Germline lookup yields CDR1 SQVTM and CDR2 ANQGSEA. The CDR3, as DNA: TGCAGCGTTGGTATCAGGGGTCCCCCCTACGAGCAGTACTTC. The encoded protein is CSVGIRGPPYEQYF.

J is TRBJ1-2 and V is TRBV29-1; D might be TRBD1 (5 bases). CDR1 is SQVTM and CDR2 is ANQGSEA in the germline V gene. V lost 6 bases and J lost 0, with 11 bases in between. The CDR3 runs 13 residues. CDR3 protein: CSVGTRANYGYTF. The CDR3 DNA is TGCAGCGTGGGGACGAGAGCTAACTATGGCTACACCTTC.

This clonotype was found a few times. The chain has TRBV12-3 or TRBV12-4 and TRBJ2-2; perhaps TRBD1 as D (6 bases). The CDR3 sequence is 14 residues long. Trimming removed 5 bases at V and 8 bases at J, with 15 bases between. CDR3 nucleotides: TGTGCCAGCAGTCCTACAGGGTCGAGGGGGGAGCTGTTTTTT. This codes for CASSPTGSRGELFF.

V and J are TRBV20-1 and TRBJ1-6; D might be TRBD1 (6 bases). The CDR3 sequence is 13 residues long. V shed 2 bases and J shed 7 bases, with 9 bases lying between them. The germline CDR1 and CDR2 sequences are DFQATT and SNEGSKA (reference sequence). The CDR3 loop reads CSARTDSNSPLHF. CDR3 bases: TGCAGTGCTAGAACGGACAGCAATTCACCCCTCCACTTT.

The CDR3 loop is CASRWEGIMLSGANVLTF. DNA for the CDR3: TGTGCCAGTAGATGGGAAGGGATCATGCTCTCTGGGGCCAACGTCCTGACTTTC. The chain carries TRBV19 and TRBJ2-6; D is undetermined. In germline, CDR1 is LNHDA, CDR2 SQIVND (reference sequence). This CDR3 is 18 amino acids long. V dropped 6 bases and J dropped 0 bases, with 18 bases sitting between them. Drawing the rest from reference TRBV19 and TRBJ2-6, the complete variable domain is DGGITQSPKYLFRKEGQNVTLSCEQNLNHDAMYWYRQDPGQGLRLIYYSQIVNDFQKGDIAEGYSVSREKKESFPLTVTSAQKNPTAFYLCASRWEGIMLSGANVLTFGAGSRLTVL.

The chain carries TRBV12-3 or TRBV12-4 and TRBJ2-1; no definite D call. There are 11 residues in the CDR3. Between the trimmed V and J ends, which lost 7 bases and 4 bases, there was a span of 5 bases. The CDR3 protein is CASTSYNEQFF. As DNA, the CDR3 is TGTGCCAGCACCTCTTACAATGAGCAGTTCTTC.

The chain employs TRBV7-2 and TRBJ2-5; TRBD2 is a possible D gene (6 bases). V lost 6 bases to trimming and J lost 1 base, with 15 bases between them. From germline, CDR1 is SGHTA and CDR2 FQGNSA. This CDR3 region has 15 residues. CDR3 protein: CASRPTGTSQETQYF. CDR3 nucleotide sequence: TGTGCCAGCAGGCCAACCGGGACTTCCCAAGAGACCCAGTACTTC.

The chain couples TRBV5-4 to TRBJ2-5; D ambiguous. Germline V gene lookup returns CDR1 SGHNT and CDR2 YYREEE (reference sequence). V lost 5 bases to trimming and J lost 0 bases, with 11 bases between them. The CDR3 has 14 residues. CDR3 amino acids: CASRQQRDQETQYF. The CDR3 DNA reads TGTGCCAGCAGGCAACAAAGGGACCAAGAGACCCAGTACTTC.

The chain uses TRBV5-4 and TRBJ2-5; 11 bases map to TRBD1. The CDR3 has 15 residues. The V and J ends lost 7 bases and 5 bases, in that order; junction bases with no gene match: 10. CDR1 and CDR2 from the germline V gene are SGHNT and YYREEE (reference sequence). The CDR3 reads CASGYWTGGGETQYF. CDR3 coding DNA: TGTGCCAGCGGCTACTGGACAGGGGGCGGTGAGACCCAGTACTTC. Using reference TRBV5-4 and TRBJ2-5 for the parts outside the CDR3, the full variable domain is ETGVTQSPTHLIKTRGQQVTLRCSSQSGHNTVSWYQQALGQGPQFIFQYYREEENGRGNFPPRFSGLQFPNYSSELNVNALELDDSALYLCASGYWTGGGETQYFGPGTRLLVL.

The gene calls are TRBV30 and TRBJ2-5; 8 bases match TRBD1. Losses at the gene ends were 4 bases for V and 4 bases for J; bases not matched to a gene: 2. This CDR3 comprises 12 residues. Germline CDR1 is GTSNPN and CDR2 is SVGIG (reference sequence). This chain's CDR3 is CAWTGGSETQYF. DNA of the CDR3: TGTGCCTGGACAGGGGGCTCAGAGACCCAGTACTTC.

The V call is TRBV6-1, the J call TRBJ2-3; D unclear. The CDR3 covers 13 residues. Trimming shortened V by 8 bases and J by 1 base, and 10 bases separated the two germline ends. Germline V gene sequence: CDR1 MNHNS, CDR2 SASEGT. Here the CDR3 DNA reads TGTGCCAGCGCCAAACGGGGCACAGATACGCAGTATTTT. Residues: CASAKRGTDTQYF.

J is TRBJ2-7 and V is TRBV5-1; D might be TRBD2 (6 bases). The CDR3 runs to 16 residues. The germline V gene has CDR1 SGHRS and CDR2 YFSETQ. V was shortened by 0 bases and J by 3 bases, with 16 bases between the two germline ends. CDR3 in DNA: TGCGCCAGCAGCTTGGCCCCGGGACTCGATAGCTACGAGCAGTACTTC. This sequence encodes CASSLAPGLDSYEQYF.

CDR3 in amino acids: CASSSRQGADTGELFF. CDR3 nucleotide sequence: TGTGCCAGCAGCTCCCGACAGGGGGCGGACACCGGGGAGCTGTTTTTT. The rearrangement uses TRBV7-9 and TRBJ2-2; 10 bases fit TRBD1. Germline V CDR1 and CDR2: SEHNR, FQNEAQ (reference sequence). This CDR3 region has 16 residues. After removal of 4 bases from V and 3 bases from J, the junction contained 5 bases not matched to a gene.

This clonotype was found once. The CDR3 nucleotides are TGCAGTGGGGACGAGGACTATGGCTACACCTTC. This sequence encodes CSGDEDYGYTF. The chain combines TRBV20-1 with TRBJ1-2, with TRBD1 as a possible D gene (5 bases). The CDR3 consists of 11 residues. Trimming took off 7 bases at V and 3 bases at J, with 9 bases between the two ends. Looked up from germline, CDR1 is DFQATT and CDR2 is SNEGSKA (reference sequence).

The V and J genes are TRBV7-2 and TRBJ1-2; TRBD1 matches 9 bases. This CDR3 spans 15 amino acids. V was pared by 3 bases and J by 7 bases, with 9 bases of the junction left unmatched. Germline CDR1 reads SGHTA; CDR2 reads FQGNSA. CDR3 in DNA: TGTGCCAGCAGCTTCCACCCGGGACAGGGCTCTGGCTACACCTTC. Its protein is CASSFHPGQGSGYTF.

This sequence joins TRBV27 and TRBJ1-6; D not resolved. Germline CDR1 is MNHEY and CDR2 is SMNVEV (reference sequence). V was trimmed by 5 bases and J by 7 bases, leaving 15 bases between them. The CDR3 runs to 15 residues. DNA for the CDR3: TGTGCCAGCAGTCCCCGCGCAGGTGGCAATTCACCCCTCCACTTT. This translates into CASSPRAGGNSPLHF.

This clonotype was seen once. V and J are TRBV29-1 and TRBJ2-7; a weak D match, TRBD2 (5 bases). V was cut by 6 bases and J by 7 bases, with 19 bases left in between. The CDR3 loop spans 13 amino acids. The germline V gene encodes CDR1 SQVTM and CDR2 ANQGSEA. CDR3 in DNA: TGCAGCGTGAGGGCCCAGGAGGTTGGAGAGCAGTACTTC. Its protein product is CSVRAQEVGEQYF.

DNA for the CDR3: TGTGCCAGCAGCCAAGCTCCCGGACTAGCGGGGGGGGCGGAGGGAGAGCAGTACTTC. Protein sequence: CASSQAPGLAGGAEGEQYF. The chain uses TRBV4-2 and TRBJ2-7, with 15 positions matching TRBD2. This CDR3 contains 19 residues. The germline gives CDR1 LGHNA, CDR2 YNFKEQ. J lost 7 bases, V lost 1 base, and 14 bases had no gene match.

The chain has TRBV13 and TRBJ1-2; no reliable D call. The CDR3 has 13 amino acids. Germline V gene data show CDR1 as PRHDT and CDR2 as FYEKMQ (reference sequence). V lost 5 bases and J lost 7, with 14 bases in between. In nucleotides, the CDR3 is TGTGCCAGCAGCCCGCAGCGTCATGGTGGCTACACCTTC. Its translation is CASSPQRHGGYTF. Full variable domain (outside the CDR3, taken from reference TRBV13 and TRBJ1-2): AAGVIQSPRHLIKEKRETATLKCYPIPRHDTVYWYQQGPGQDPQFLISFYEKMQSDKGSIPDRFSAQQFSDYHSELNMSSLELGDSALYFCASSPQRHGGYTFGSGTRLTVV.